The 12 T cell receptor beta chains listed next were all sequenced from one sample in a study of cytomegalovirus exposure and HLA in healthy donors. The study ran its PCR with 60 Vbeta and 13 Jbeta primers. Using immunoSEQ multiplex PCR, the repertoire was profiled, and TCRdb retains in-frame clones only, with some absent. The table includes 130,000 or so clones, around 66% detected once. Sequences were obtained from PBMCs. The receptors derive from a woman in her forties in good health and CMV-seropositive.

This clone was counted once. The chain combines TRBV5-1 with TRBJ1-1, with D maybe TRBD1 (5 bases). Germline lookup yields CDR1 SGHRS and CDR2 YFSETQ. Trimming shortened V by 4 bases and J by 6 bases, and 16 bases separated the two germline ends. The CDR3 contains 14 residues. In DNA, the CDR3 is TGCGCCAGCAGCCGTAACACGGAGGGGCCTGAAGCTTTCTTT. Residues: CASSRNTEGPEAFF.

The count of this clone is one. Other nucleotide sequences in the sample specify the same CDR3. The rearrangement links TRBV30 to TRBJ1-5; D not certain. The CDR3 has 14 amino acids. V was pared by 0 bases and J by 4 bases, with 10 bases between. Germline V gives CDR1 GTSNPN, CDR2 SVGIG (reference sequence). The CDR3: CAWSVGGDNQPQHF. The CDR3 DNA follows: TGTGCCTGGAGTGTAGGCGGAGATAATCAGCCCCAGCATTTT.

The chain employs TRBV4-2 and TRBJ1-4, with a weak D call TRBD1 (6 bases). There are 14 residues in the CDR3. Germline assignment: CDR1 LGHNA and CDR2 YNFKEQ. Trimming cost V 10 bases and J 5 bases, with 17 bases left between them. In DNA, the CDR3 is TGTGCCACCGCGCTGGACAGCGAGAATGAAAAACTGTTTTTT. This encodes CATALDSENEKLFF.

V is TRBV7-3 and J is TRBJ2-3, with a possible D match to TRBD1 (6 bases). Germline loops: CDR1 SGHTA, CDR2 FQGTGA. CDR3 length: 15 amino acids. Trimming shortened V by 2 bases and J by 2 bases, and 11 bases separated the two germline ends. The CDR3 region has the DNA TGTGCCAGCAGCTTACGGCAGGGGTTCACAGATACGCAGTATTTT. Its protein product is CASSLRQGFTDTQYF.

The chain joins TRBV5-8 to TRBJ1-1; possibly TRBD1 for D (6 bases). Germline lookup yields CDR1 SGHTS and CDR2 YDEGEE. The CDR3 has 15 residues. The V end was cut by 4 bases, the J end by 4 bases, with 17 bases between. The DNA of the CDR3 is TGTGCCAGCAGCCGTGGACAGACCGAGGGCACTGAAGCTTTCTTT. It is translated as CASSRGQTEGTEAFF.

The chain employs TRBV7-3 and TRBJ2-1; D possibly corresponds to TRBD1 (6 bases). Trimming pared 6 bases from V and 6 bases from J, leaving 15 bases between. The length of the CDR3 is 14 residues. CDR1 is SGHTA and CDR2 is FQGTGA in the germline V gene. This CDR3 is CASRPPGQFNEQFF. Here the CDR3 DNA reads TGTGCCAGCAGGCCCCCGGGACAATTCAATGAGCAGTTCTTC.

The table lists this clone with a few counts. V usage is TRBV5-1 and J usage is TRBJ1-1; D is unclear. This CDR3 is 15 amino acids long. V was cut by 4 bases and J by 5 bases, with 18 bases left in between. Germline CDR1 is SGHRS and CDR2 is YFSETQ. CDR3: CASSIQFYSPTEAFF. The DNA of the CDR3 is TGCGCCAGCAGCATTCAATTCTATAGTCCGACTGAAGCTTTCTTT. The full variable domain, with the rest looked up from reference TRBV5-1 and TRBJ1-1, is KAGVTQTPRYLIKTRGQQVTLSCSPISGHRSVSWYQQTPGQGLQFLFEYFSETQRNKGNFPGRFSGRQFSNSRSEMNVSTLELGDSALYLCASSIQFYSPTEAFFGQGTRLTVV.

This clone was seen only once. The chain joins TRBV5-1 to TRBJ2-7; possible D gene TRBD1, 6 bases. Trimming cost V 1 base and J 3 bases, with 14 bases left between them. In germline, CDR1 is SGHRS, CDR2 YFSETQ. This CDR3 has 15 amino acids. The CDR3 bases are TGCGCCAGCAGCTTGCAGCCCGAACAGGGCTACGAGCAGTACTTC. It is translated as CASSLQPEQGYEQYF.

This clone was observed once. V gene TRBV5-1 combines with J gene TRBJ2-1; 9 positions match TRBD2. Germline values: CDR1 SGHRS, CDR2 YFSETQ. This CDR3 spans 16 amino acids. V was clipped by 4 bases and J by 10 bases; unmatched bases: 15. In DNA, the CDR3 is TGCGCCAGCAGCCCCAGAGGTCTAGCGGGGATGGAAGAGCAGTTCTTC. Residues: CASSPRGLAGMEEQFF.

This clone came up a few times. The chain joins TRBV27 to TRBJ2-7, with 11 bases aligning to TRBD1. The V segment lost 2 bases and the J segment 5 bases; nucleotides outside the gene matches: 14. The CDR3 contains 18 residues. The germline V gene has CDR1 MNHEY and CDR2 SMNVEV (reference sequence). The CDR3 sequence is CASSLIPLGDRGRNEQYF. CDR3 in DNA: TGTGCCAGCAGTTTAATCCCCTTAGGGGACAGGGGGAGGAACGAGCAGTACTTC.

The sample holds one count of this clone. V is TRBV15 and J is TRBJ2-7, with 7 nucleotides matching TRBD2. CDR1 is LNHNV and CDR2 is YYDKDF in the germline V gene (reference sequence). The CDR3 totals 14 residues. The V and J ends lost 0 bases and 6 bases, in that order; junction bases with no gene match: 5. DNA for the CDR3: TGTGCCACCAGCAGAGATGGGAGGGAGTTCGAGCAGTACTTC. It is translated as CATSRDGREFEQYF.

This chain joins TRBV19 and TRBJ1-2; 8 bases align to TRBD1. J gave up 7 bases and V 6 bases, and 7 bases lay outside the gene matches. This CDR3 contains 13 residues. Germline V CDR1 and CDR2: LNHDA, SQIVND (reference sequence). The CDR3 coding sequence is TGTGCCAGTAGCGAAAGACAGGGGTTTGGCTACACCTTC. It is translated as CASSERQGFGYTF.